This T cell receptor (beta chain) was found in a study of T cells in women clearing cervical HPV infection. Study-wide results and caveats: Controls had more TRBV6-7 (about 0.15%) than cases (roughly 0.11%).

This CDR3 has 16 residues. The germline V gene encodes CDR1 WNHNN and CDR2 SYGVQD (reference sequence). The V gene end was trimmed by 7 bases and the J gene end by 0 bases; junction bases not matched to a gene: 7. Note on this clone: Antigen: not known. With the read ending 3 residues before the CDR3 end, the germline J gene is used to fill in that end.

immunoSEQ multiplex PCR used an average of around 1,200 ng genomic DNA. Data came from immunoSEQ multiplex PCR; TCRdb stores just in-frame clones and leaves some out. This sample's table has over 15,000 clones. The rearrangement uses TRBV10-1 and TRBJ2-1, with 9 bases matching TRBD2. The sequence was collected from a woman aged 18 to 69 with a cervical HPV16 infection that either progressed to CIN3+ or cleared (not recorded which). Sequencing input: blood buffy coat. CDR3 sequence: CASTLAGRDSYNEQFF. The CDR3 DNA, read in part, is TGCGCCAGCACGCTAGCGGGAAGGGACTCCTACAATGAG.